This TCR beta chain derives from a study of OX40 agonist ivuxolimab in advanced cancers. Overall study: Hepatocellular carcinoma, melanoma, renal cell or head and neck cancer affected the dose-escalation patients. Three partial responders included one hepatocellular carcinoma patient and two cutaneous melanoma patients. General study findings and limits: Clonal expansion by week 6 occurred in CD4+ and CD8+ blood T cells (at 0.1 to 3.0 mg/kg).

Comment on this clone: The antigen is undetermined. An end of the junction does not agree with germline; a read error may underlie this.

People who had autoimmune disease history or systemic immunosuppression were excluded. Sequenced by immunoSEQ multiplex PCR; TCRdb stores in-frame clones only, minus some. The data contain approximately 66,000 clones, around four fifths of them seen just once; the ten biggest clones take up 3% to 4%. This TCR was sampled from an adult with an advanced solid tumor such as melanoma, head and neck, liver or kidney cancer. The sample consisted of CD4+ or CD8+ T cells sorted from blood, taken in a trial of the OX40 agonist ivuxolimab.

The CDR3 sequence is CASNLFGGRTGELFF. Here the CDR3 DNA reads TGTGCCAGCAACTTATTCGGGGGGAGAACCGGGGAGCTGTTTTTT. The chain is built from TRBV7-9 and TRBJ2-2, with TRBD2 matching over 7 bases. Germline assignment: CDR1 SEHNR and CDR2 FQNEAQ (reference sequence). The CDR3 has 15 amino acids.